These 21 T cell receptor beta chains originate from one sample sequenced in a study of blood T cell repertoires in COVID-19. TCRdb's copy holds only in-frame clones and misses some; the assay was immunoSEQ multiplex PCR. The table shows 100,000 to 150,000 clones, with approximately 79% occurring only once. The sequenced material came from PBMCs or T cells enriched from blood (not recorded which). These receptors were collected from a middle-aged man with acute COVID-19.

The chain recombines TRBV15 with TRBJ2-3; the match to TRBD2 covers 7 bases. The CDR3 loop spans 15 amino acids. Unmatched junction bases numbered 4, after V lost 1 base and J lost 3 bases. The germline CDR1 and CDR2 sequences are LNHNV and YYDKDF (reference sequence). CDR3 loop: CATSRGEGGTDTQYF. CDR3 nucleotides: TGTGCCACCAGCAGAGGGGAGGGAGGAACAGATACGCAGTATTTT.

The V gene is TRBV24-1, the J gene TRBJ2-7; TRBD1 is a possible D gene (5 bases). Trimming pared 6 bases from V and 3 bases from J, leaving 8 bases between. This CDR3 comprises 12 residues. The germline V gene has CDR1 KGHDR and CDR2 SFDVKD. This CDR3 is CATSQGHYEQYF. The CDR3 region has the DNA TGTGCCACCAGTCAGGGCCACTACGAGCAGTACTTC.

The rearrangement links TRBV6-1 to TRBJ1-6; perhaps TRBD1 as D (6 bases). The CDR3 covers 17 residues. V lost 4 bases and J 0 bases, leaving 13 bases between the germline ends. Germline-derived CDR1 and CDR2 are MNHNS and SASEGT. The CDR3: CASSGNRASSYNSPLHF. The CDR3 region has the DNA TGTGCCAGCAGTGGCAACAGGGCGAGCTCCTATAATTCACCCCTCCACTTT.

The chain links TRBV27 to TRBJ2-5, with 8 bases identical to TRBD2. The V segment lost 10 bases and the J segment 4 bases; nucleotides outside the gene matches: 5. CDR1 MNHEY and CDR2 SMNVEV come from the germline V gene (reference sequence). This CDR3 has 12 amino acids. The CDR3 nucleotides are TGTGCCACCACCGGGGGGGGAGAGACCCAGTACTTC. It codes for CATTGGGETQYF.

The rearrangement links TRBV7-2 to TRBJ2-7; no clear D. Trimming cost V 5 bases and J 2 bases, with 16 bases left between them. CDR1 and CDR2 (germline): SGHTA, FQGNSA. The CDR3 extends over 15 amino acids. CDR3 nucleotide sequence: TGTGCCAGCAGCCCAATCTCGGCAGGTACCTACGAGCAGTACTTC. Translated, it gives CASSPISAGTYEQYF.

The V call is TRBV6-1, the J call TRBJ2-5; 7 nucleotides agree with TRBD1. The CDR3 loop spans 15 amino acids. V shed 3 bases and J 4 bases; nucleotides not matched to a gene: 8. Germline V gene sequence: CDR1 MNHNS, CDR2 SASEGT. CDR3 protein: CASSDNRGSGETQYF. The DNA of the CDR3 is TGTGCCAGCAGTGATAACAGGGGATCTGGAGAGACCCAGTACTTC.

The chain couples TRBV7-2 to TRBJ2-3; D is possibly TRBD2 (5 bases). In germline, CDR1 is SGHTA, CDR2 FQGNSA. There are 15 residues in the CDR3. The ends were cut back, 4 bases at V and 1 base at J, with 12 bases in the middle. CDR3: CASSSIGSRTDTQYF. CDR3 sequence (DNA): TGTGCCAGCAGCTCCATTGGGAGCCGCACAGATACGCAGTATTTT.

This clone was picked up one time. This sequence joins TRBV4-1 and TRBJ2-1, with D uncertain. Trimming removed 1 base at V and 12 bases at J, with 19 bases between. From germline, CDR1 is MGHRA and CDR2 YSYEKL. This CDR3 is 15 amino acids long. The CDR3 DNA follows: TGCGCCAGCAGCCAAGGAGACCCAGGATTATGGCGGCAGTTCTTC. This encodes CASSQGDPGLWRQFF.

This chain links TRBV5-1 with TRBJ1-1, with TRBD1 identical over 8 bases. The germline V gene encodes CDR1 SGHRS and CDR2 YFSETQ. This CDR3 has 13 residues. V was pared by 4 bases and J by 11 bases, with 10 bases of the junction left unmatched. The CDR3 sequence is CASSPQTGEIAFF. The CDR3 nucleotides read TGCGCCAGCAGCCCCCAGACAGGGGAGATTGCTTTCTTT.

On this clone itself: The junction departs from germline at one end; a sequencing error may be responsible. The rearrangement links TRBV7-7 to TRBJ2-5; TRBD2 matches at 12 bases. CDR1 is SSHAT and CDR2 is FNYEAQ in the germline V gene (reference sequence). The CDR3 has 17 amino acids. The CDR3 coding sequence is TGTGCTAGCAGCTTACTAGCGGGGGGCCTACGTCAAGAGACCCAGTACTTC. It codes for CASSLLAGGLRQETQYF. Looking up the rest from reference TRBV7-7 and TRBJ2-5 gives the full variable domain: GAGVSQSPRYKVTKRGQDVTLRCDPISSHATLYWYQQALGQGPEFLTYFNYEAQPDKSGLPSDRFSAERPEGSISTLTIQRTEQRDSAMYRCASSLLAGGLRQETQYFGPGTRLLVL.

By its share, this clone is medium-sized. The chain has TRBV23-1 and TRBJ1-5; TRBD1 matches at 9 bases. TRBV23-1 is marked as an open reading frame, function uncertain. With V trimmed by 11 bases and J by 7 bases, 0 bases remained unmatched. The CDR3 runs to 10 residues. The CDR3 DNA reads as TGCGCCGACAGGGGGCAGCCCCAGCATTTT. It is translated as CADRGQPQHF.

The chain carries TRBV12-5 and TRBJ1-4; 7 bases are shared with TRBD1. Trimming at V came to 0 bases and at J to 8 bases, leaving 3 bases not matched to a gene. Germline CDR1 LGHNT, CDR2 FRNRAP. The CDR3 sequence is 14 residues long. As DNA, the CDR3 is TGTGCTAGTGGTTTGGTACCGGGACAGGAAAAACTGTTTTTT. Its translation is CASGLVPGQEKLFF.

The rearrangement joins TRBV3-1 (or the pseudogene TRBV3-2) to TRBJ2-7, with TRBD1 identical over 9 bases. Germline V gene data show CDR1 as LGHDT and CDR2 as YNNKEL (reference sequence). The CDR3 length is 14 residues. Unmatched junction bases numbered 3, after V lost 0 bases and J lost 6 bases. CDR3: CASSQEGQGSEQYF. In DNA, the CDR3 is TGTGCCAGCAGCCAAGAGGGACAGGGATCCGAGCAGTACTTC.

The chain links TRBV5-5 to TRBJ1-3; maybe TRBD1 (5 bases). Trimming left V 2 bases short and J 4 bases short, with 13 bases between. CDR1 and CDR2 from the germline V gene are SGHKS and YYEKEE (reference sequence). The CDR3 loop spans 15 amino acids. DNA for the CDR3: TGTGCCAGCAGCTTTGGTCAGGGTACAGGAAACACCATATATTTT. Protein product: CASSFGQGTGNTIYF.

This sequence joins TRBV7-2 and TRBJ2-7; D remains ambiguous. Germline V lookup: CDR1 SGHTA, CDR2 FQGNSA. Trimming left V 1 base short and J 6 bases short, with 4 bases between. The CDR3 consists of 11 residues. The CDR3 spells CASSLVGEQYF. The CDR3, as DNA: TGTGCCAGCAGCTTAGTCGGCGAGCAGTACTTC.

This clone was counted a single time. The rearrangement joins TRBV19 to TRBJ2-6, with 8 bases fitting TRBD1. J gave up 7 bases and V 5 bases, and 10 bases lay outside the gene matches. The germline gives CDR1 LNHDA, CDR2 SQIVND (reference sequence). The length of the CDR3 is 16 residues. The CDR3 DNA reads as TGTGCCAGTAGTTTCTCACAGGGGGGAGTTGCCAACGTCCTGACTTTC. It yields the protein CASSFSQGGVANVLTF. The variable domain in full, with the rest retrieved from reference TRBV19 and TRBJ2-6, is DGGITQSPKYLFRKEGQNVTLSCEQNLNHDAMYWYRQDPGQGLRLIYYSQIVNDFQKGDIAEGYSVSREKKESFPLTVTSAQKNPTAFYLCASSFSQGGVANVLTFGAGSRLTVL.

The rearrangement joins TRBV7-3 to TRBJ2-1; TRBD2 agrees at 7 bases. The length of the CDR3 is 16 residues. The ends lost 4 bases at V and 7 bases at J; junction bases unmatched: 13. From germline, CDR1 is SGHTA and CDR2 FQGTGA. Here the CDR3 DNA reads TGTGCCAGCAGCTCAGCGGGACGGGCACTGGGGAATGAGCAGTTCTTC. It codes for CASSSAGRALGNEQFF.

CDR3 in DNA: TGTGCCAGCAGTGCTGACAGAACCTACGAGCAGTACTTC. This gives the protein CASSADRTYEQYF. This chain joins TRBV27 and TRBJ2-7, with D tentatively TRBD1 (5 bases). The germline V gene has CDR1 MNHEY and CDR2 SMNVEV (reference sequence). V was shortened by 5 bases and J by 2 bases, with 10 bases between the two germline ends. The CDR3 spans 13 residues.

This chain's CDR3 is CASSLTGDSPSMNEQFF. The CDR3, as DNA: TGTGCCAGCAGCTTAACCGGGGACTCTCCTTCTATGAATGAGCAGTTCTTC. This chain joins TRBV7-3 and TRBJ2-1, with D perhaps matching TRBD2 (6 bases). The V and J ends lost 0 bases and 7 bases respectively, with 19 bases between them. Germline-derived CDR1 and CDR2 are SGHTA and FQGTGA. The CDR3 consists of 17 residues. Complete variable domain (other parts from reference TRBV7-3 and TRBJ2-1): GAGVSQTPSNKVTEKGKYVELRCDPISGHTALYWYRQSLGQGPEFLIYFQGTGAADDSGLPNDRFFAVRPEGSVSTLKIQRTERGDSAVYLCASSLTGDSPSMNEQFFGPGTRLTVL.

This clone showed up just once. V gene TRBV7-3 combines with J gene TRBJ1-2; a possible D gene is TRBD1 (6 bases). This CDR3 comprises 15 residues. The ends were cut back, 5 bases at V and 2 bases at J, with 15 bases in the middle. Germline V gene lookup returns CDR1 SGHTA and CDR2 FQGTGA. DNA for the CDR3: TGTGCCAGCAGCCCGGGTGGGGGGGCCAACTATGGCTACACCTTC. Residues: CASSPGGGANYGYTF.

This clone was detected a few times. The rearrangement uses TRBV2 and TRBJ2-4, with a tentative D call TRBD2 (6 bases). Trimming removed 4 bases from V and 4 bases from J, with 8 bases in between. CDR3 length: 13 residues. From germline, CDR1 is SNHLY and CDR2 FYNNEI. The CDR3 protein is CASSAGAKNIQYF. In nucleotides, the CDR3 is TGTGCCAGCAGTGCGGGAGCGAAAAACATTCAGTACTTC.